Included here is one TCR beta chain sequence, with context. Genomic DNA of every subset was divided equally among multiple immunoSEQ plates. Sequencing used immunoSEQ multiplex PCR; TCRdb keeps in-frame clones, though not all of them. The sample includes about 530,000 clones, about 75% of them seen just once. V gave up 5 bases and J gave up 8 bases; unmatched junction bases: 8. Germline V gives CDR1 SGDLS, CDR2 YYNGEE. CDR3 size: 15 residues. This sample was taken from a study of shared clonotypes between healthy human individuals. The clonotype comes from a woman between 40 and 55 years old in good health. Some clones in this sample may be carry-over from other donors' samples. The sample taken for sequencing was PBMCs. The rearrangement uses TRBV9 and TRBJ2-1; 12 bases are shared with TRBD2. The CDR3 coding sequence is TGTGCCAGCAGTCCCCGACTAGCGGGGGAGTATGAGCAGTTCTTC. This translates into CASSPRLAGEYEQFF.